The rows below give T cell receptor beta chains drawn from one sample of a study of blood T cell repertoires in COVID-19. Only in-frame clones appear in the TCRdb table, and some are missing; sequencing was by immunoSEQ multiplex PCR. The sample contains about 86,000 clones, around 86% of which appear only once. Sequenced sample: peripheral blood. These receptors all stem from a human donor in a cohort sampled during active COVID-19. CDR3s include the opening cysteine and the closing phenylalanine or tryptophan. The D gene is left open where the match is weak. Size tells how often a clone was seen (once, few, many) or the class of an expanded clone, and some rows leave it out.

.,TRBV11-2,15,TRBD2,TRBJ2-3,CASSSSAGGGDTQYF,TGTGCCAGCAGCTCATCAGCGGGAGGAGGAGATACGCAGTATTTT
.,TRBV6-5,14,.,TRBJ1-4,CASSSEQMNEKLFF,TGTGCCAGCAGCTCTGAACAGATGAATGAAAAACTGTTTTTT
.,TRBV10-3,15,TRBD2,TRBJ2-1,CAISGAGGPVNEQFF,TGTGCCATCAGTGGTGCGGGAGGGCCGGTTAATGAGCAGTTCTTC
.,TRBV11-2,14,.,TRBJ2-1,CASSQLAGRGEQFF,TGTGCCAGCAGCCAGCTTGCCGGGAGAGGGGAGCAGTTCTTC
.,TRBV6-5,12,.,TRBJ2-1,CASSLLGGEQFF,TGTGCCAGCAGCCTTTTGGGGGGTGAGCAGTTCTTC
.,TRBV4-1,16,TRBD2,TRBJ2-4,CASSQDPRREDNIQYF,TGCGCCAGCAGCCAAGATCCCCGCCGGGAGGATAACATTCAGTACTTC
.,TRBV9,15,TRBD2,TRBJ2-3,CASSVTSERADTQYF,TGTGCCAGCAGCGTTACTAGCGAGAGGGCAGATACGCAGTATTTT
.,TRBV28,15,TRBD2,TRBJ2-3,CASSFPGRAQDTQYF,TGTGCCAGCAGTTTTCCCGGGAGGGCCCAGGATACGCAGTATTTT
.,TRBV11-2,13,.,TRBJ2-5,CASSQGSQETQYF,TGTGCCAGCAGCCAGGGGTCTCAAGAGACCCAGTACTTC
.,TRBV18,14,TRBD1,TRBJ2-3,CASSPGTGGDTQYF,TGTGCCAGCTCACCAGGGACAGGGGGAGATACGCAGTATTTT
.,TRBV6-5,14,TRBD1,TRBJ2-2,CASRGTVNTGELFF,TGTGCCAGCAGGGGGACAGTGAACACCGGGGAGCTGTTTTTT
.,TRBV5-4,14,TRBD1,TRBJ1-1,CASSTGTGNTEAFF,TGTGCCAGCAGCACCGGGACAGGGAATACTGAAGCTTTCTTT
.,TRBV5-1,15,.,TRBJ2-2,CASSLGGTQTGELFF,TGCGCCAGCAGCTTGGGCGGCACTCAGACCGGGGAGCTGTTTTTT
.,TRBV27,14,.,TRBJ1-5,CASRLPGDGQPQHF,TGTGCCAGCAGGCTTCCAGGGGACGGTCAGCCCCAGCATTTT
.,TRBV19,13,.,TRBJ1-6,CASSIGENSPLHF,TGTGCCAGTAGTATAGGGGAGAATTCACCCCTCCACTTT
.,TRBV30,12,.,TRBJ1-5,CAWGQGFYPQHF,TGTGCCTGGGGGCAGGGGTTCTATCCCCAGCATTTT
.,TRBV28,16,.,TRBJ1-2,CASIYGQGGGGYGYTF,TGTGCCAGCATTTACGGACAAGGGGGTGGGGGTTATGGCTACACCTTC
.,TRBV5-1,15,.,TRBJ2-3,CASSLSTGEADTQYF,TGCGCCAGCAGCTTATCTACAGGGGAGGCAGATACGCAGTATTTT
few,TRBV6-5,14,.,TRBJ1-1,CASTAGDMNTEAFF,TGTGCCAGCACCGCCGGTGATATGAACACTGAAGCTTTCTTT
.,TRBV19,15,TRBD1,TRBJ2-7,CATVFAGQGTYEQYF,TGTGCCACCGTCTTTGCGGGACAGGGGACCTACGAGCAGTACTTC
.,TRBV14,11,.,TRBJ2-1,CASSMGLEQFF,TGTGCCAGCAGCATGGGACTGGAGCAGTTCTTC
.,TRBV5-1,16,.,TRBJ2-5,CASSLAAGGFAETQYF,TGCGCCAGCAGCTTGGCGGCTGGAGGATTTGCCGAGACCCAGTACTTC
.,TRBV28,12,.,TRBJ2-3,CASSLRLNTQYF,TGTGCCAGCAGTTTAAGACTGAATACGCAGTATTTT
.,TRBV5-1,13,.,TRBJ1-1,CASSTDSYTEAFF,TGCGCCAGCAGCACTGACAGCTACACTGAAGCTTTCTTT
once,TRBV29-1,12,.,TRBJ1-1,CSVVPQSIEAFF,TGCAGCGTTGTACCTCAGTCAATAGAAGCTTTCTTT
.,TRBV27,16,TRBD1,TRBJ2-5,CASSSPLTGLQETQYF,TGTGCCAGCAGTTCCCCCCTGACAGGGTTACAAGAGACCCAGTACTTC
.,TRBV18,12,.,TRBJ2-3,CASSPSADTQYF,TGTGCCAGCTCCCCTAGCGCAGATACGCAGTATTTT
.,TRBV6-2/TRBV6-3,16,.,TRBJ1-4,CASSYDQGRSNEKLFF,TGTGCCAGCAGTTACGACCAGGGCCGTAGTAATGAAAAACTGTTTTTT
.,TRBV9,16,.,TRBJ1-3,CASSDSLLRGSKTIYF,TGTGCCAGCAGCGACAGTCTCCTAAGGGGTTCAAAGACCATATATTTT
once,TRBV5-4,13,.,TRBJ2-7,CASSWGDEDEQYF,TGTGCCAGCAGCTGGGGGGACGAGGACGAGCAGTACTTC
.,TRBV7-9,14,.,TRBJ2-5,CASTPEGAQETQYF,TGTGCCAGCACCCCCGAAGGGGCGCAAGAGACCCAGTACTTC
.,TRBV21-1,19,.,TRBJ1-3,CASSCAGTGGDPSGNTIYF,TGTGCCAGCAGCTGCGCCGGGACAGGGGGCGACCCTTCTGGAAACACCATATATTTT
.,TRBV20-1,15,TRBD2,TRBJ2-7,CSASPPSGSSYEQYF,TGCAGTGCTAGTCCCCCTAGCGGCAGCTCCTACGAGCAGTACTTC
.,TRBV9,13,TRBD1,TRBJ2-7,CASSGTGTNEQYF,TGTGCCAGCAGCGGGACAGGGACCAACGAGCAGTACTTC
.,TRBV5-5,15,TRBD2,TRBJ2-3,CASSLAGDRTDTQYF,TGTGCCAGCAGTTTAGCGGGAGATCGCACAGATACGCAGTATTTT
.,TRBV6-2/TRBV6-3,19,.,TRBJ2-6,CASSYETVNRWSGANVLTF,TGTGCCAGCAGTTACGAGACAGTAAATCGCTGGTCTGGGGCCAACGTCCTGACTTTC
.,TRBV27,14,.,TRBJ2-3,CASSFPGLADTQYF,TGTGCCAGCAGTTTCCCTGGACTTGCCGATACGCAGTATTTT
.,TRBV14,16,TRBD2,TRBJ2-1,CASSQPGLAATSEQFF,TGTGCCAGCAGCCAACCTGGACTAGCGGCAACGAGTGAGCAGTTCTTC
few,TRBV18,15,.,TRBJ1-5,CASSPESVSNQPQHF,TGTGCCAGCTCACCGGAGTCAGTTAGCAATCAGCCCCAGCATTTT
.,TRBV27,13,.,TRBJ1-2,CASSLMSGHGYTF,TGTGCCAGCAGTTTAATGTCAGGCCATGGCTACACCTTC
few,TRBV19,13,.,TRBJ1-1,CASSTGGSTEAFF,TGTGCCAGTAGCACGGGGGGGAGCACTGAAGCTTTCTTT
.,TRBV27,15,TRBD1,TRBJ1-2,CATHSPGQGAGGYTF,TGTGCCACCCATTCACCGGGACAGGGGGCTGGGGGCTACACCTTC
few,TRBV10-1,15,.,TRBJ2-7,CASSSGTSLHDEQYF,TGCGCCAGCAGCTCTGGGACTTCGCTTCACGACGAGCAGTACTTC